This T cell receptor beta chain was profiled in a study of cytomegalovirus exposure and HLA in healthy donors. General study results and limits: In an earlier analysis, productive rearrangement rates for most beta V segments clustered near 87% or 30%.

The CDR3 totals 12 residues. Germline loops: CDR1 MNHEY, CDR2 SVGAGI. With 2 bases removed from V and 8 bases from J, the gap between germline ends came to 9 bases. Points on this clone: Its antigen is still unknown.

In the PCR, 60 Vbeta and 13 Jbeta primers were used. Clones were sequenced by immunoSEQ multiplex PCR, and TCRdb holds only the in-frame ones, with some missing. Of about 110,000 clones in the sample, 69% are singletons; the top ten hold roughly 5.3%. The source of this sequence is a woman aged 70-85 years in good health and CMV-seropositive. This chain connects TRBV6-5 to TRBJ1-2; D remains ambiguous. The sequencing input was PBMCs. In nucleotides, the CDR3 is TGTGCCAGCAGTTACGGGCCGGTGGGCTACACCTTC. It yields the protein CASSYGPVGYTF.